The rows below give T cell receptor beta chains drawn from one sample of a study of cytomegalovirus exposure and HLA in healthy donors. Sequenced by immunoSEQ multiplex PCR; TCRdb stores in-frame clones only, minus some. The table includes more than 110,000 clones, 65% to 80% detected once. Sequencing was done on a sample of PBMCs. Receptors originate from a woman between 45 and 65 years old in good health and CMV-seropositive. Both conserved end residues are part of each CDR3. The D gene is left open where the match is weak. Only part of the rows carry a size: once, few, many, or a class if the clone is expanded.

j_call v_call d_call clone_size cdr3_nt cdr3_aa
TRBJ2-7 TRBV5-4 . . TGTGCCAGCAGCTTTGGGGCCTCTCGGGACGAGCAGTACTTC CASSFGASRDEQYF
TRBJ2-5 TRBV27 TRBD1 . TGTGCCAGCAGTAAATTCGGACAGGGCTCGTACCAAGAGACCCAGTACTTC CASSKFGQGSYQETQYF
TRBJ1-1 TRBV5-1 . . TGCGCCAGCAGCTTACCTACGGGGAACACTGAAGCTTTCTTT CASSLPTGNTEAFF
TRBJ2-1 TRBV2 TRBD1 . TGTGCCAGCAGTGAATTGAGGACAGGGGATAATGAGCAGTTCTTC CASSELRTGDNEQFF
TRBJ2-5 TRBV4-2 TRBD2 . TGTGCCAGCAGCCAAGGGGGGCGGGGGGTCCAAGAGACCCAGTACTTC CASSQGGRGVQETQYF
TRBJ2-7 TRBV7-2 TRBD1 . TGTGCCAGCAGCCCCGACAGGGTTATAGGCTACGAGCAGTACTTC CASSPDRVIGYEQYF
TRBJ2-1 TRBV5-1 . . TGCGCCAGCAGCTTCGCAGGGTTGCGAAATGAGCAGTTCTTC CASSFAGLRNEQFF
TRBJ2-1 TRBV11-3 . . TGTGCCAGCAGCTTAGCCGAAACTAGCCGCAATGAGCAGTTCTTC CASSLAETSRNEQFF
TRBJ1-6 TRBV2 . . TGTGCCAGCAGTGTCTTTCTACAGGAAGCCGGCTCACCCCTCCACTTT CASSVFLQEAGSPLHF
TRBJ1-5 TRBV5-6 TRBD1 . TGTGCCAGCAGCGGAACAGGGGGACAGCCCCAGCATTTT CASSGTGGQPQHF
TRBJ1-1 TRBV4-3 . . TGCGCCAGCAGCCCCCTCCTTAACCTCCACTTCGAAGCTTTCTTT CASSPLLNLHFEAFF
TRBJ1-2 TRBV10-3 . . TGTGCCACCACGGCAGGGGATGGCTACACCTTC CATTAGDGYTF
TRBJ2-7 TRBV15 . . TGTGCCACCAGCAGAGAAGCTTTCACCTACGAGCAGTACTTC CATSREAFTYEQYF
TRBJ1-5 TRBV28 . . TGTGCCAGCAAGTTCATTCCTCTTACAGGGCCGACACAGCCCCAGCATTTT CASKFIPLTGPTQPQHF
TRBJ2-5 TRBV7-3 . . TGTGCCAGCAGCTTAAGACTAGAAGAGACCCAGTACTTC CASSLRLEETQYF
TRBJ1-4 TRBV30 . . TGTGCCTGTGCCCCGGGGGGAACTAATGAAAAACTGTTTTTT CACAPGGTNEKLFF
TRBJ2-6 TRBV2 . . TGTGCCAGCAGTGAGGAGGTTCAGAGGAGCTCTGGGGCCAACGTCCTGACTTTC CASSEEVQRSSGANVLTF
TRBJ2-1 TRBV7-2 TRBD2 few TGTGCCAGCAGCCCGGAGTGGCGGGGGGGCCGTAATGAGCAGTTCTTC CASSPEWRGGRNEQFF
TRBJ1-1 TRBV6-1 TRBD1 few TGTGCCAGCAGTGAACAACGGGGACAGGAAGCTTTCTTT CASSEQRGQEAFF
TRBJ2-6 TRBV7-3 TRBD2 . TGTGCCAGCAGCTATATAGCGGGGGGGATCTCTGGGGCCAACGTCCTGACTTTC CASSYIAGGISGANVLTF
TRBJ2-2 TRBV4-2 . . TGTGCCAGCAGCCAAGAGTTATCGGGCGGGGAGCTGTTTTTT CASSQELSGGELFF
TRBJ1-5 TRBV15 . . TGTGCCACCAGCAGAGATGGGGGGGATAGCAATCAGCCCCAGCATTTT CATSRDGGDSNQPQHF
TRBJ2-1 TRBV9 TRBD2 once TGTGCCAGCAGCGTAAGCGGGGGGAGCCACAATGAGCAGTTCTTC CASSVSGGSHNEQFF
TRBJ1-1 TRBV7-3 . . TGTGCCAGCAGCCCAAGCGGCGGGTTCAACACTGAAGCTTTCTTT CASSPSGGFNTEAFF
TRBJ2-1 TRBV6-1 . . TGTGCCAGCAGTGTTGGAGACAGCCGCCTGGGCAATTACAATGAGCAGTTCTTC CASSVGDSRLGNYNEQFF
TRBJ1-5 TRBV5-1 TRBD1 . TGCGCCAGCAGCGTACAGGGGGGCAATCAGCCCCAGCATTTT CASSVQGGNQPQHF
TRBJ2-2 TRBV6-1 . few TGTGCCAGCAGTGAAGCCGACAGTTACACCGGGGAGCTGTTTTTT CASSEADSYTGELFF
TRBJ1-1 TRBV30 . . TGTGCCTGGACCCGCCTGGGAGGGATGAACACTGAAGCTTTCTTT CAWTRLGGMNTEAFF
TRBJ2-3 TRBV28 . once TGTGCCAGCAGTTCACAGACTAGGACAGATACGCAGTATTTT CASSSQTRTDTQYF
TRBJ2-7 TRBV9 TRBD2 . TGTGCCAGCAGCGTAGGCGGGGGGACCTACGAGCAGTACTTC CASSVGGGTYEQYF
TRBJ2-5 TRBV30 TRBD1 once TGTGCCTGGAGCAGGGGGTTAGGGGTGCAAGAGACCCAGTACTTC CAWSRGLGVQETQYF
TRBJ2-1 TRBV7-9 TRBD2 once TGTGCCAGCAGCTCCTTTAGCGGGGGCTCCTACAATGAGCAGTTCTTC CASSSFSGGSYNEQFF
TRBJ2-1 TRBV9 . . TGTGCCAGCAGCGCTAACAGGGACCTCCCAAATGAGCAGTTCTTC CASSANRDLPNEQFF
TRBJ2-2 TRBV11-3 . few TGTGCCAGCAGTGCTGGGGCAACGAACACCGGGGAGCTGTTTTTT CASSAGATNTGELFF
TRBJ2-3 TRBV19 . . TGTGCCAGTAGCCCGAGGGACACAGATACGCAGTATTTT CASSPRDTDTQYF
TRBJ1-6 TRBV6-1 . . TGTGCCAGCAGTGCGAGGGCGCGAGGTGGTTCACCCCTCCACTTT CASSARARGGSPLHF
TRBJ2-1 TRBV2 . . TGTGCCAGCAGTGAAGTAGTTCGGGACTCGCAGTTCTTC CASSEVVRDSQFF
TRBJ1-3 TRBV5-6 . . TGTGCCAGCAGAGAGGGAGGGTTAGGAAACACCATATATTTT CASREGGLGNTIYF
TRBJ2-7 TRBV30 TRBD2 few TGTGCCTGGAGTGGGAGCGAGCGGGGGCCCTACGAGCAGTACTTC CAWSGSERGPYEQYF
TRBJ1-2 TRBV2 . . TGTGCCAGCAGTGAAGTGGCATCCCAGGGGTATGGCTACACCTTC CASSEVASQGYGYTF
TRBJ1-5 TRBV7-7 . . TGTGCTAGCAGCCAGGGCCTGGGGAGGGGTCAGCCCCAGCATTTT CASSQGLGRGQPQHF